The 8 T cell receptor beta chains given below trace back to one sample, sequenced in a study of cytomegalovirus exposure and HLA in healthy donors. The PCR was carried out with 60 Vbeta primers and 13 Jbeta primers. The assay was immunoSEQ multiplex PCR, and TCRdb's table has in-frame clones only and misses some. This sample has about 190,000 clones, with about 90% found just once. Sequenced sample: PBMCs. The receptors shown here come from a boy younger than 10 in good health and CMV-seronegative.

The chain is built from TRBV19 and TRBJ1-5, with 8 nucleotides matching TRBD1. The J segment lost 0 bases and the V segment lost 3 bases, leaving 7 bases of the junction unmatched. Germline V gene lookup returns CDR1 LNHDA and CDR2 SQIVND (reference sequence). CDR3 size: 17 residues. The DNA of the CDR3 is TGTGCCAGTAGTATGGACAGGGCCAGTTATAGCAATCAGCCCCAGCATTTT. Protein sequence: CASSMDRASYSNQPQHF.

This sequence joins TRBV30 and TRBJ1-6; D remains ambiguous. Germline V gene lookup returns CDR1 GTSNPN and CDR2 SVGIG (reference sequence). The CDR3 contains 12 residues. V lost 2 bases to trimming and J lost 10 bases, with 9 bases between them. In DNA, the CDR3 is TGTGCCTGGAGTTTGGTGCAGTCACCCCTCCACTTT. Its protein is CAWSLVQSPLHF.

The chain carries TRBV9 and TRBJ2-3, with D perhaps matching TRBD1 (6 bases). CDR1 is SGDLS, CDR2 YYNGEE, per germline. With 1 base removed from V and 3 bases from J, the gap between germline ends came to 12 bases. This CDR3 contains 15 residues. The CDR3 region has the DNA TGTGCCAGCAGCGTAAGGGCCAGGGGAACAGATACGCAGTATTTT. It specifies CASSVRARGTDTQYF.

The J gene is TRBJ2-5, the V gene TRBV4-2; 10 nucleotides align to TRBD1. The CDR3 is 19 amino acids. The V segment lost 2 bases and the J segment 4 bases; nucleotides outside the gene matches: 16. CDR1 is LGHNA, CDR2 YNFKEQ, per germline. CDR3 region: CASSQFLSGTGVGGETQYF. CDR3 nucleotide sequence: TGTGCCAGCAGCCAATTTTTGTCCGGGACAGGGGTCGGAGGAGAGACCCAGTACTTC.

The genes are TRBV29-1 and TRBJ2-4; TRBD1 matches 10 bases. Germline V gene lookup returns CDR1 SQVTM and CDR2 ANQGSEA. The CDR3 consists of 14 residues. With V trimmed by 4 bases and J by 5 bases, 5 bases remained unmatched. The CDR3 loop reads CSVVRDRGQNIQYF. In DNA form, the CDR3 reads TGCAGCGTTGTCCGGGACAGGGGACAAAACATTCAGTACTTC.

In DNA form, the CDR3 reads TGTGCCAGCAAGCCACAGGGGGCTTGGAATTCACCCCTCCACTTT. Amino acids: CASKPQGAWNSPLHF. V usage is TRBV6-6 and J usage is TRBJ1-6, with 9 bases fitting TRBD1. Germline V CDR1 and CDR2: MNHNY, SVGAGI (reference sequence). V shed 7 bases and J 7 bases; nucleotides not matched to a gene: 8. The CDR3 totals 15 residues.

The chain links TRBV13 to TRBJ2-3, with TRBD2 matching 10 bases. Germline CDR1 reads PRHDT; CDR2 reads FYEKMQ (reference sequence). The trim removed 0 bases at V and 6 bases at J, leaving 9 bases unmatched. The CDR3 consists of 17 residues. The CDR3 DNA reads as TGTGCCAGCAGCTTAGGGCCTAGCGGGAGTGTGTTCGATACGCAGTATTTT. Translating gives CASSLGPSGSVFDTQYF.

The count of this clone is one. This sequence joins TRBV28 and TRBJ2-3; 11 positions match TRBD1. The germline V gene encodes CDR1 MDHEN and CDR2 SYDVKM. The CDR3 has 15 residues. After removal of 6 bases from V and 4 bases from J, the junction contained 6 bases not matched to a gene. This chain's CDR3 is CASSFGQGAADTQYF. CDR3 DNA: TGTGCCAGCAGCTTCGGACAGGGGGCGGCAGATACGCAGTATTTT.